The clone carrying this T cell receptor beta chain was seen only a few times. Its antigen is currently unknown. V was clipped by 6 bases and J by 4 bases; unmatched bases: 5. This CDR3 spans 13 amino acids. Germline V lookup: CDR1 ENHRY, CDR2 SYGVKD. The sample is drawn from a study of OX40 agonist ivuxolimab in advanced cancers. Study-wide results and limits: Normalized expansion of T-cell clones was also low for some nonresponders. Expanded clones tended on average to be more numerous among CD8+ T cells than CD4+. Antigen specificity of clonally expanded peripheral T cells was not established.

Measured with immunoSEQ multiplex PCR; TCRdb has only the in-frame clones, and not every one. The sample lists some 35,000 clones; 65% to 80% were seen once. The clonotype originates from an adult with an advanced solid tumor such as melanoma, head and neck, liver or kidney cancer. Sequencing used CD4+ or CD8+ T cells sorted from blood, obtained in a trial of the OX40 agonist ivuxolimab. V and J are TRBV10-3 and TRBJ1-2, with TRBD1 matching over 7 bases. Here the CDR3 DNA reads TGTGCCATCAGCGGACAGGACCCCTATGGCTACACCTTC. Protein sequence: CAISGQDPYGYTF.